A selection of T cell receptor beta chains follows, all from one sample in a study of shared clonotypes between healthy human individuals. Profiling relied on immunoSEQ multiplex PCR, and the TCRdb table lists in-frame clones only, not all of them. The repertoire holds fewer than 3 million clones, around 93% seen once, with 0.37% in the top ten. Source material: naive CD4+ T cells from PBMCs. The receptors here all came from a man between 18 and 29 years old in good health. Some clones in this sample may be carry-over from other donors' samples. CDR3s include the opening cysteine and the closing phenylalanine or tryptophan. A D gene is named only where the DNA matches it firmly.

V gene: TRBV7-3; CDR3 length: 13; D gene: -; CDR3 protein: CASTLVYQDTQYF
V gene: TRBV10-2; CDR3 length: 13; D gene: -; CDR3 protein: CASRSGRTDTQYF
V gene: TRBV6-1; CDR3 length: 17; D gene: -; CDR3 protein: CASSDGTLDFSGNTIYF
V gene: TRBV19; CDR3 length: 15; D gene: TRBD1; CDR3 protein: CASSPPGQERYEQYF
V gene: TRBV6-1; CDR3 length: 15; D gene: TRBD1; CDR3 protein: CASRGDRANVNIQYF
V gene: TRBV12-5; CDR3 length: 13; D gene: TRBD2; CDR3 protein: CASGRGGQETQYF
V gene: TRBV4-2; CDR3 length: 18; D gene: -; CDR3 protein: CASSARWGGLYGNTEAFF
V gene: TRBV10-3; CDR3 length: 13; D gene: -; CDR3 protein: CAIMGGSSYEQYF
V gene: TRBV28; CDR3 length: 15; D gene: -; CDR3 protein: CASSFAGSYTGELFF
V gene: TRBV7-2; CDR3 length: 14; D gene: -; CDR3 protein: CASSLTPLSGIQYF
V gene: TRBV7-3; CDR3 length: 15; D gene: -; CDR3 protein: CASSKGPGRNYEQYF
V gene: TRBV28; CDR3 length: 17; D gene: TRBD2; CDR3 protein: CATFRGGRLAGHNEQFF
V gene: TRBV20-1; CDR3 length: 11; D gene: -; CDR3 protein: CSANLQETQYF
V gene: TRBV7-2; CDR3 length: 14; D gene: -; CDR3 protein: CASSLLGTNYGYTF
V gene: TRBV6-8; CDR3 length: 16; D gene: TRBD2; CDR3 protein: CASSYSIREGIYEQYF
V gene: TRBV7-3; CDR3 length: 15; D gene: -; CDR3 protein: CASSLGGRGQETQYF
V gene: TRBV28; CDR3 length: 12; D gene: -; CDR3 protein: CASRRSSYEQYF
V gene: TRBV9; CDR3 length: 13; D gene: TRBD1; CDR3 protein: CASSGSGGTEAFF
V gene: TRBV4-1; CDR3 length: 17; D gene: -; CDR3 protein: CASSFTWGPRYDNEQFF
V gene: TRBV7-9; CDR3 length: 16; D gene: TRBD1; CDR3 protein: CASSIAGTGSSYEQYF
V gene: TRBV5-1; CDR3 length: 15; D gene: TRBD1; CDR3 protein: CASRWTGGAADTQYF
V gene: TRBV19; CDR3 length: 14; D gene: TRBD1; CDR3 protein: CASMRQGDTGELFF
V gene: TRBV27; CDR3 length: 15; D gene: -; CDR3 protein: CASSFLGRGQETQYF
V gene: TRBV5-1; CDR3 length: 15; D gene: -; CDR3 protein: CASSLGEASTDTQYF
V gene: TRBV7-2; CDR3 length: 14; D gene: -; CDR3 protein: CASSSALGTGGYTF
V gene: TRBV6-5; CDR3 length: 14; D gene: TRBD1; CDR3 protein: CASSSTDRADTIYF
V gene: TRBV18; CDR3 length: 14; D gene: TRBD2; CDR3 protein: CASSPLADQETQYF
V gene: TRBV28; CDR3 length: 14; D gene: -; CDR3 protein: CASSPTGTREKLFF
V gene: TRBV6-5; CDR3 length: 15; D gene: -; CDR3 protein: CASSYSPRVTDTQYF
V gene: TRBV14; CDR3 length: 16; D gene: TRBD1; CDR3 protein: CASRRNRDRADEKLFF
V gene: TRBV28; CDR3 length: 15; D gene: TRBD1; CDR3 protein: CASRGPGQEIGTIYF